The clone carrying this TCR beta chain showed up many times. Its antigen is unknown. RNA transcripts gave rise to amplified TCR beta CDR3 regions. The study used the HTBI primer set for a first-round RT-PCR of the TCR CDR3. TCRdb fed the multiplex PCR reads into MiXCR, producing one record per CDR3 protein. The data contain roughly 640,000 distinct CDR3 sequences, roughly 16% of them singletons. The CDR3 runs 12 residues. Germline V gene lookup returns CDR1 SQVTM and CDR2 ANQGSEA. These data are taken from a study of T cells in Graves' hyperthyroidism and ophthalmopathy. General study points: Most clonotypes that expanded in the thyroid above 0.001 also showed up in blood. Onset of ophthalmopathy came a median approximately 6.5 months after the model predicted it.

The TCR was taken from a woman aged 40 to 49 with Graves' ophthalmopathy. The chain joins TRBV29-1 to TRBJ2-7; D is ambiguous. Sequencing input: blood. CDR3 protein: CSFWDDTYEQYF. The DNA for the CDR3 is TGCAGTTTTTGGGATGACACCTACGAGCAGTACTTC.